This entry lists 30 T cell receptor beta chains sequenced from one sample in a study of OX40 agonist ivuxolimab in advanced cancers. Receptor amplification or capture employed the immunoSEQ multiplex PCR assay. The clones in this table, taken by TCRdb from immuneACCESS, are in-frame only. Not every clone is retained; where verified, under half of the shortfall comes from an unresolved V gene, and the cause of the rest is unknown. A total of about 38,000 clones appear in this sample, 70% to 90% of them only once. About 43% of the sample is taken by the ten largest. The specimen comprised CD4+ or CD8+ T cells sorted from blood, sampled in a trial of the OX40 agonist ivuxolimab. All receptors derive from an adult with an advanced solid tumor such as melanoma, head and neck, liver or kidney cancer.

The genes are TRBV9 and TRBJ1-5, with D possibly being TRBD1 (5 bases). This CDR3 has 14 amino acids. Trimming stripped 0 bases from V and 1 base from J, with 5 bases between. CDR1 SGDLS and CDR2 YYNGEE come from the germline V gene. The CDR3 DNA reads TGTGCCAGCAGCGTAGGGGGGAGCAATCAGCCCCAGCATTTT. This encodes CASSVGGSNQPQHF. Based on the CDR3 plus reference TRBV9 and TRBJ1-5, the full variable domain is DSGVTQTPKHLITATGQRVTLRCSPRSGDLSVYWYQQSLDQGLQFLIQYYNGEERAKGNILERFSAQQFPDLHSELNLSSLELGDSALYFCASSVGGSNQPQHFGDGTRLSIL.

The chain links TRBV7-6 to TRBJ1-3; no definite D call. V was cut by 3 bases and J by 3 bases, with 9 bases left in between. Per germline, CDR1 SGHVS and CDR2 FNYEAQ. The CDR3 has 14 amino acids. The CDR3 DNA reads TGTGCCAGCAGCTTCAGCAGCGGTGGAAACACCATATATTTT. It specifies CASSFSSGGNTIYF.

The chain combines TRBV6-1 with TRBJ2-7; D might be TRBD1 (5 bases). V lost 3 bases, J lost 0 bases, and 18 bases lay in between. Germline CDR1 and CDR2: MNHNS and SASEGT. This CDR3 region has 17 residues. CDR3 nucleotides: TGTGCCAGCAGTGAGGAAAGGGGCAGCATATTCTCCTACGAGCAGTACTTC. The encoded protein is CASSEERGSIFSYEQYF.

The V gene is TRBV27, the J gene TRBJ2-5; D uncertain. Germline V gene sequence: CDR1 MNHEY, CDR2 SMNVEV (reference sequence). Trimming stripped 2 bases from V and 0 bases from J, with 10 bases between. There are 15 residues in the CDR3. The CDR3 DNA follows: TGTGCCAGCAGTTTAACGACTGGAAACCAAGAGACCCAGTACTTC. Residues: CASSLTTGNQETQYF.

The chain recombines TRBV14 with TRBJ2-3; D is ambiguous. Germline V lookup: CDR1 SGHDN, CDR2 FVKESK. This CDR3 spans 14 amino acids. Trimming removed 0 bases at V and 2 bases at J, with 6 bases between. The CDR3 here is CASSQDHFTDTQYF. The CDR3, as DNA: TGTGCCAGCAGCCAAGATCATTTCACAGATACGCAGTATTTT. The entire variable domain, with the rest obtained from reference TRBV14 and TRBJ2-3, is as follows: EAGVTQFPSHSVIEKGQTVTLRCDPISGHDNLYWYRRVMGKEIKFLLHFVKESKQDESGMPNNRFLAERTGGTYSTLKVQPAELEDSGVYFCASSQDHFTDTQYFGPGTRLTVL.

This sequence joins TRBV7-9 and TRBJ1-4; the match to TRBD1 covers 8 bases. CDR3 size: 16 residues. Per germline, CDR1 SEHNR and CDR2 FQNEAQ (reference sequence). V gave up 8 bases and J gave up 0 bases; unmatched junction bases: 8. In DNA form, the CDR3 reads TGTGCCAGCCGGGGACAGGCCGACGCAACTAATGAAAAACTGTTTTTT. Residues: CASRGQADATNEKLFF.

The rearrangement uses TRBV5-4 and TRBJ2-3; 10 nucleotides match TRBD2. CDR1 and CDR2 from the germline V gene are SGHNT and YYREEE (reference sequence). Losses at the gene ends were 2 bases for V and 5 bases for J; bases not matched to a gene: 5. This CDR3 is built from 15 residues. The CDR3 nucleotides read TGTGCCAGCAGCTTCAGCGGGGGGGCTGGAGATACGCAGTATTTT. It codes for CASSFSGGAGDTQYF.

The chain joins TRBV6-5 to TRBJ2-1, with D possibly being TRBD2 (6 bases). The ends were cut back, 4 bases at V and 6 bases at J, with 13 bases in the middle. This CDR3 region has 14 residues. The germline V gene encodes CDR1 MNHEY and CDR2 SVGAGI. The CDR3 bases are TGTGCCAGCAGTTTGACTAGTTCGGGCAATGAGCAGTTCTTC. Encoded protein: CASSLTSSGNEQFF.

The chain carries TRBV7-2 and TRBJ2-7; D unresolved. This CDR3 comprises 13 residues. Trimming took off 5 bases at V and 0 bases at J, with 8 bases between the two ends. CDR1 and CDR2 from the germline V gene are SGHTA and FQGNSA. The DNA for the CDR3 is TGTGCCAGCAGCCCCGAAAGCTCCTACGAGCAGTACTTC. Protein: CASSPESSYEQYF.

In this sample, this clone turned up many times. The CDR3 nucleotides read TGCGCCAGCAGCCAAGACATCAGGGGATCGGGATTGGGCTACACCTTC. It is translated as CASSQDIRGSGLGYTF. J is TRBJ1-2 and V is TRBV4-1; weak D call: TRBD1 (6 bases). V was cut by 0 bases and J by 8 bases, with 19 bases left in between. Per germline, CDR1 MGHRA and CDR2 YSYEKL. The CDR3 contains 16 residues.

The V and J genes are TRBV7-2 and TRBJ2-1; D may correspond to TRBD1 or TRBD2 (7 bases each). The V end lost 5 bases, the J end lost 12 bases, and 26 bases lay between the germline ends. Germline V lookup: CDR1 SGHTA, CDR2 FQGNSA. The CDR3 is 16 residues long. CDR3 DNA sequence: TGTGCCAGCAGCCACGGGGAGGGGGCCGCCAGGTTGAGGCAGTTCTTC. Residues: CASSHGEGAARLRQFF.

To note about this clone: Relative to the germline gene, one junction end is altered; a read error may explain this. The V call is TRBV7-9, the J call TRBJ2-7; D not resolved. The CDR3 contains 13 residues. Germline-derived CDR1 and CDR2 are SEHNR and FQNEAQ (reference sequence). The CDR3 DNA sequence: TGTACCAGCAGCTTAGTGGATAACTACGAGCAGTACTTC. It yields the protein CTSSLVDNYEQYF.

By its share, this clone is medium-sized. The chain joins TRBV6-5 to TRBJ1-1; D is possibly TRBD1 (6 bases). The CDR3 is 14 residues long. The V end lost 6 bases, the J end lost 4 bases, and 15 bases lay between the germline ends. The germline V gene encodes CDR1 MNHEY and CDR2 SVGAGI. The CDR3 reads CASSPTGMITEAFF. For the CDR3, the DNA is TGTGCCAGCAGCCCTACAGGGATGATCACTGAAGCTTTCTTT.

This clone was counted once. The chain has TRBV4-1 and TRBJ1-2, with unresolved D. Germline V gene data show CDR1 as MGHRA and CDR2 as YSYEKL. The CDR3 length is 13 residues. Trimming left V 5 bases short and J 8 bases short, with 15 bases between. The CDR3 DNA is TGCGCCAGCAGCGTACTCCCTGGAGGCGGCTACACCTTC. Encoded protein: CASSVLPGGGYTF.

The chain employs TRBV11-2 and TRBJ1-2; TRBD1 is a possible D gene (6 bases). This CDR3 spans 15 amino acids. Per germline, CDR1 SGHAT and CDR2 FQNNGV. Trimming removed 5 bases at V and 6 bases at J, with 19 bases between. The DNA of the CDR3 is TGTGCCAGCAGCCACTTTTTGGGGGGCACCGATGGCTACACCTTC. Protein sequence: CASSHFLGGTDGYTF.

The V and J genes are TRBV7-2 and TRBJ1-1, with a possible D match to TRBD1 (5 bases). V lost 3 bases to trimming and J lost 7 bases, with 15 bases between them. The CDR3 totals 14 residues. CDR1 SGHTA and CDR2 FQGNSA come from the germline V gene. CDR3 residues: CASSFSDSEYEAFF. The CDR3, as DNA: TGTGCCAGCAGCTTCTCCGACAGCGAGTATGAAGCTTTCTTT. The complete variable domain, with remaining parts taken from reference TRBV7-2 and TRBJ1-1, reads GAGVSQSPSNKVTEKGKDVELRCDPISGHTALYWYRQSLGQGLEFLIYFQGNSAPDKSGLPSDRFSAERTGGSVSTLTIQRTQQEDSAVYLCASSFSDSEYEAFFGQGTRLTVV.

This clone was counted once. V gene TRBV10-3 combines with J gene TRBJ2-7, with 7 nucleotides matching TRBD1. J was trimmed by 5 bases and V by 6 bases; bases with no gene match: 13. Germline V CDR1 and CDR2: ENHRY, SYGVKD. The CDR3 contains 15 residues. The CDR3 region is CAISALDRSSHEQYF. CDR3 coding DNA: TGTGCCATCAGCGCCTTGGACAGGAGTTCCCACGAGCAGTACTTC.

The chain couples TRBV7-8 to TRBJ1-2; TRBD1 agrees at 9 bases. CDR1 and CDR2 from the germline V gene are SGHVS and FQNEAQ. The CDR3 loop spans 15 amino acids. With V trimmed by 5 bases and J by 4 bases, 8 bases remained unmatched. In DNA, the CDR3 is TGTGCCAGCAGCCCAGCCGGGACAGGGATCTATGGCTACACCTTC. Protein sequence: CASSPAGTGIYGYTF.

The V and J genes are TRBV7-9 and TRBJ2-1; D possibly matches TRBD1 or TRBD2 (6 bases each). The CDR3 runs 15 residues. V was cut by 8 bases and J by 0 bases, with 14 bases left in between. Germline V gives CDR1 SEHNR, CDR2 FQNEAQ (reference sequence). The CDR3 sequence is CASSQGGSSYNEQFF. CDR3 bases: TGTGCCAGCTCCCAAGGGGGGAGCTCCTACAATGAGCAGTTCTTC.

The chain is built from TRBV10-2 and TRBJ2-7; 7 positions agree with TRBD1. Trimming took 0 bases from V and 5 from J; bases not matched to a gene: 10. Germline V gives CDR1 WSHSY, CDR2 SAAADI. The CDR3 is made up of 16 amino acids. For the CDR3, the DNA is TGCGCCAGCAGTGAGTCGGGACAGAGGGGGCTTAACGAGCAGTACTTC. This codes for CASSESGQRGLNEQYF.

This clone appeared a single time. This chain links TRBV5-4 with TRBJ2-1; D may be TRBD1 or TRBD2 (5 bases each). This CDR3 is 13 amino acids long. CDR1 is SGHNT and CDR2 is YYREEE in the germline V gene (reference sequence). V lost 1 base, J lost 8 bases, and 10 bases lay in between. The CDR3 loop is CASSLLLGDEQFF. The CDR3 coding sequence is TGTGCCAGCAGCTTGTTGTTGGGGGATGAGCAGTTCTTC.

This chain links TRBV4-1 with TRBJ1-5, with a weak D call TRBD1 (6 bases). This CDR3 region has 18 residues. Trimming took 1 base from V and 7 from J, leaving 23 bases between them. Germline V gives CDR1 MGHRA, CDR2 YSYEKL. The chain's CDR3 is CASSQGFLLGGEGQPQHF. The CDR3 region has the DNA TGCGCCAGCAGCCAAGGATTTTTACTCGGGGGCGAGGGGCAGCCCCAGCATTTT.

This chain uses TRBV4-3 with TRBJ2-5, with 9 bases matching TRBD1. V gave up 4 bases and J gave up 2 bases; unmatched junction bases: 5. The CDR3 runs 15 residues. Germline lookup yields CDR1 LGHNA and CDR2 YSLEER. CDR3: CASSPDRGVQETQYF. The CDR3 bases are TGCGCCAGCAGCCCTGACAGGGGGGTACAAGAGACCCAGTACTTC.

The J gene is TRBJ2-1, the V gene TRBV7-9, with 7 bases matching TRBD1. V shed 5 bases and J 7 bases; nucleotides not matched to a gene: 14. Per germline, CDR1 SEHNR and CDR2 FQNEAQ (reference sequence). This CDR3 region has 16 residues. The DNA for the CDR3 is TGTGCCAGCAGCCCACGACAGGGCGAGGGTATGAATGAGCAGTTCTTC. It specifies CASSPRQGEGMNEQFF. Full variable domain (missing parts from reference TRBV7-9 and TRBJ2-1): DTGVSQNPRHKITKRGQNVTFRCDPISEHNRLYWYRQTLGQGPEFLTYFQNEAQLEKSRLLSDRFSAERPKGSFSTLEIQRTEQGDSAMYLCASSPRQGEGMNEQFFGPGTRLTVL.

The chain couples TRBV5-6 to TRBJ2-7, with TRBD2 as a possible D gene (6 bases). Germline V lookup: CDR1 SGHDT, CDR2 YYEEEE. This CDR3 spans 14 amino acids. Trimming took 0 bases from V and 4 from J, leaving 11 bases between them. The CDR3 region has the DNA TGTGCCAGCAGCTTGGAGACTAGGGATTACGAGCAGTACTTC. It yields the protein CASSLETRDYEQYF.

Regarding this clone: At one of its ends the junction is not consistent with the germline gene, which may arise from a read error. The chain combines TRBV9 with TRBJ2-3, with TRBD1 matching 7 bases. The CDR3 totals 16 residues. Germline V lookup: CDR1 SGDLS, CDR2 YYNGEE. The DNA of the CDR3 is TGCGCCAGCAGCCCGACCGGACAGGTCCGCACAGATACGCAGTATTTT. Its translation is CASSPTGQVRTDTQYF.

The chain uses TRBV9 and TRBJ1-1; D call uncertain. V lost 0 bases and J lost 0, with 9 bases in between. The CDR3 is made up of 15 amino acids. Germline-derived CDR1 and CDR2 are SGDLS and YYNGEE. The CDR3 DNA follows: TGTGCCAGCAGCGTAGAAGGGTCGATGAACACTGAAGCTTTCTTT. Protein product: CASSVEGSMNTEAFF.

This chain links TRBV6-4 with TRBJ2-1, with 8 bases matching TRBD2. CDR3 size: 14 residues. Germline CDR1 reads MRHNA; CDR2 reads SNTAGT. The ends lost 5 bases at V and 6 bases at J; junction bases unmatched: 6. Written as DNA, the CDR3 is TGTGCCAGCAGTAACGGGGGGGGCCCCAATGAGCAGTTCTTC. As protein: CASSNGGGPNEQFF.

The rearrangement uses TRBV4-3 and TRBJ2-2, with D perhaps TRBD2 (6 bases). Germline CDR1 reads LGHNA; CDR2 reads YSLEER. Between the trimmed V and J ends, which lost 3 bases and 1 base, there was a span of 15 bases. The CDR3 runs to 17 residues. The CDR3 region is CASSQGYIGGNTGELFF. DNA for the CDR3: TGCGCCAGCAGCCAGGGGTACATCGGGGGGAACACCGGGGAGCTGTTTTTT.

The chain employs TRBV19 and TRBJ1-2, with a tentative D call TRBD1 (5 bases). This CDR3 region has 17 residues. The germline V and J ends were trimmed by 6 bases and 0 bases, with 20 bases remaining between them. CDR1 LNHDA and CDR2 SQIVND come from the germline V gene (reference sequence). The CDR3 nucleotides are TGTGCCAGTAGGACAATTATGACAGACCGAGCTAACTATGGCTACACCTTC. The encoded protein is CASRTIMTDRANYGYTF.